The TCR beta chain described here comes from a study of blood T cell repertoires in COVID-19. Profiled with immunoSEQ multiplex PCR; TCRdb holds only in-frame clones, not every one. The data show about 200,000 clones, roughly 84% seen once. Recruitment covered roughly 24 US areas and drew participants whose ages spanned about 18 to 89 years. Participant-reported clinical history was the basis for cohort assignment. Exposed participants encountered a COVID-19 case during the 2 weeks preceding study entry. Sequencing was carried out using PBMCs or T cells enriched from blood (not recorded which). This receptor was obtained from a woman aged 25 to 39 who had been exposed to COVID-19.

CDR3 nucleotides: TGTGCCAGCGGCCCGGACAGCTACACAGATACGCAGTATTTT. Its protein product is CASGPDSYTDTQYF. The V gene is TRBV5-6, the J gene TRBJ2-3; maybe TRBD1 (6 bases). The CDR3 loop spans 14 amino acids. Germline CDR1 is SGHDT and CDR2 is YYEEEE. Trimming removed 7 bases at V and 2 bases at J, with 14 bases between.